Listed here are 8 T cell receptor beta chains from one sample, sequenced in a study of PD-L1 blockade in urothelial cancer (dated by TCRdb to about 2017). The library came from the immunoSEQ multiplex PCR assay. TCRdb's version of the immuneACCESS table is confined to in-frame rearrangements and falls short of the full clone set. An unresolved V gene accounts for under half of the shortfall where checked; the remainder is of unknown origin. The sample yields approximately 70,000 clones; around nine tenths were counted once. The ten largest clones add up to roughly 3.2% of the sample. The source was PBMCs, collected around atezolizumab (anti-PD-L1) treatment. These receptors originate from a man in his fifties or sixties with urothelial cancer.

The V call is TRBV18, the J call TRBJ1-4; 7 positions agree with TRBD1. CDR1 is KGHSH, CDR2 LQKENI, per germline. The CDR3 has 16 residues. V was pared by 6 bases and J by 2 bases, with 9 bases of the junction left unmatched. CDR3 region: CASSQQGSRTNEKLFF. The DNA for the CDR3 is TGTGCCAGCTCTCAACAGGGGTCGCGGACTAATGAAAAACTGTTTTTT.

V and J are TRBV18 and TRBJ1-2; weak D call: TRBD1 (6 bases). The CDR3 runs 13 residues. Per germline, CDR1 KGHSH and CDR2 LQKENI. V was pared by 6 bases and J by 5 bases, with 13 bases between. The DNA of the CDR3 is TGTGCCAGCTCCATGGGCCAGGGGTATGGCTACACCTTC. This gives the protein CASSMGQGYGYTF. The entire variable domain, with the rest obtained from reference TRBV18 and TRBJ1-2, is as follows: NAGVMQNPRHLVRRRGQEARLRCSPMKGHSHVYWYRQLPEEGLKFMVYLQKENIIDESGMPKERFSAEFPKEGPSILRIQQVVRGDSAAYFCASSMGQGYGYTFGSGTRLTVV.

V usage is TRBV7-9 and J usage is TRBJ1-5; maybe TRBD1 (5 bases). The CDR3 sequence is 14 residues long. V was trimmed by 2 bases and J by 1 base, leaving 6 bases between them. Germline CDR1 SEHNR, CDR2 FQNEAQ (reference sequence). The CDR3 is CASSLQGSNQPQHF. The CDR3 nucleotides are TGTGCCAGCAGCTTACAGGGAAGCAATCAGCCCCAGCATTTT.

The genes are TRBV15 and TRBJ1-5; TRBD1 matches at 7 bases. Trimming at V came to 5 bases and at J to 5 bases, leaving 9 bases not matched to a gene. This CDR3 comprises 15 residues. Germline assignment: CDR1 LNHNV and CDR2 YYDKDF (reference sequence). The CDR3 coding sequence is TGTGCCACCAGCCCGGGAGGGGGCAGACATCAGCCCCAGCATTTT. It translates to CATSPGGGRHQPQHF.

This clone turned up a few times. The V call is TRBV29-1, the J call TRBJ2-1; TRBD2 aligns across 7 bases. This CDR3 has 14 residues. V shed 5 bases and J 4 bases; nucleotides not matched to a gene: 8. CDR1 and CDR2 (germline): SQVTM, ANQGSEA. CDR3 residues: CSVRGGSIYNEQFF. CDR3 DNA: TGCAGCGTTCGAGGCGGGAGTATATACAATGAGCAGTTCTTC.

The gene calls are TRBV18 and TRBJ2-5; TRBD1 matches 7 bases. V shed 0 bases, J shed 4 bases, and the junction held 2 bases outside the gene matches. This CDR3 region has 14 residues. CDR1 and CDR2 (germline): KGHSH, LQKENI. CDR3 nucleotide sequence: TGTGCCAGCTCACCACCGACAGGGACAGAGACCCAGTACTTC. This encodes CASSPPTGTETQYF.

This sequence joins TRBV30 and TRBJ2-7, with 8 bases identical to TRBD1. Germline CDR1 GTSNPN, CDR2 SVGIG (reference sequence). J gave up 3 bases and V 4 bases, and 5 bases lay outside the gene matches. The CDR3 sequence is 13 residues long. The CDR3 loop reads CAWNPGGGYEQYF. DNA of the CDR3: TGTGCCTGGAATCCAGGGGGCGGCTACGAGCAGTACTTC.

The chain has TRBV19 and TRBJ2-7, with 11 positions matching TRBD2. Trimming took 1 base from V and 7 from J; bases not matched to a gene: 12. The CDR3 is 17 residues long. In germline, CDR1 is LNHDA, CDR2 SQIVND (reference sequence). CDR3 bases: TGTGCCAGTAGTATAGTCACGGCTAGCGGGAGGATGAGGGAGCAGTACTTC. It specifies CASSIVTASGRMREQYF.